The 2 T cell receptor beta chains listed next were all sequenced from one sample in a study of blood T cell repertoires in COVID-19. Clones were sequenced by immunoSEQ multiplex PCR, and TCRdb holds only the in-frame ones, with some missing. The sample carries some 130,000 clones, 70% to 80% recorded once. The sequencing sample was made of peripheral blood. These receptors all come from a human donor in a cohort sampled during active COVID-19.

This chain joins TRBV25-1 and TRBJ2-5; unclear D gene. The CDR3 consists of 15 residues. Between the trimmed V and J ends, which lost 1 base and 3 bases, there was a span of 12 bases. Germline V lookup: CDR1 MGHDK, CDR2 SYGVNS. The CDR3 sequence is CASSEFVVPEETQYF. CDR3 coding DNA: TGTGCCAGCAGTGAATTCGTTGTCCCCGAAGAGACCCAGTACTTC.

The genes are TRBV19 and TRBJ1-1, with a weak D call TRBD1 (5 bases). CDR1 is LNHDA, CDR2 SQIVND, per germline (reference sequence). This CDR3 has 13 residues. V gave up 7 bases and J gave up 5 bases, with 14 bases separating them. CDR3 amino acids: CASTDLGGTEAFF. The CDR3 DNA sequence: TGTGCCAGTACCGACCTGGGGGGAACTGAAGCTTTCTTT.